This TCR beta chain is from a study of OX40 agonist ivuxolimab in advanced cancers. Study information: Partial responses were recorded for three patients, including one with hepatocellular carcinoma and two with cutaneous melanoma. Study-wide results and caveats: At 0.1 to 3.0 mg/kg and by week 6, CD4+ and CD8+ T cells in the blood had expanded clonally. Expanded clones were, on average, more numerous among CD8+ T cells than CD4+.

About this clone: Its antigen is not identified.

The cohort excluded patients with autoimmune disease history or systemic immunosuppression. The assay was immunoSEQ multiplex PCR, and TCRdb's table has in-frame clones only and misses some. Of 40,000 to 65,000 clones in the sample, approximately 91% were seen once. In germline, CDR1 is SNHLY, CDR2 FYNNEI. CDR3 size: 15 residues. V was trimmed by 6 bases and J by 0 bases, leaving 15 bases between them. The receptor was derived from an adult with an advanced solid tumor such as melanoma, head and neck, liver or kidney cancer. The chain joins TRBV2 to TRBJ2-7; tentative D call: TRBD1 (6 bases). This specimen consisted of CD4+ or CD8+ T cells sorted from blood, obtained in a trial of the OX40 agonist ivuxolimab. CDR3 in DNA: TGTGCCAGCAGACCGGGACACTGGAGCTCCTACGAGCAGTACTTC. Protein: CASRPGHWSSYEQYF.